This TCR beta chain was retrieved from a study of regulatory T cells in long-lasting Graves disease. Between the trimmed V and J ends, which lost 4 bases and 2 bases, there was a span of 4 bases. In germline, CDR1 is MDHEN, CDR2 SYDVKM. The CDR3 loop spans 12 amino acids. This clonotype was recorded many times. The time point is: newly diagnosed GD, antithyroid drugs for less than 3 months. Preparation of the TCR library used RNA extracted from PBMCs. In building TCR beta libraries, iRepertoire HTBI primers were used together with Arm-PCR of CDR3 regions. TCRdb re-called the multiplex PCR reads through MiXCR, storing one row per CDR3 protein. The sample has about 620,000 distinct CDR3 sequences, approximately 15% seen once; the top ten hold approximately 20%. Another study also made use of these data, one on T cells in Graves' hyperthyroidism and ophthalmopathy.

This sequence was found in a woman aged 25 to 45 with Graves disease. Sequenced here: peripheral blood mononuclear cells (PBMCs), sampled at new diagnosis, from a patient treated with antithyroid drugs. The chain joins TRBV28 to TRBJ2-3; D not resolved. The chain's CDR3 is CASSSTTDTQYF. The DNA of the CDR3 is TGTGCCAGCAGTTCGACCACAGATACGCAGTATTTT.